This T cell receptor beta chain was identified during a study of CXCR3-negative and CXCR3-positive naive CD8 T cells. Study results and caveats: Hydrophobicity was higher for TRB CDR3s found in CXCR3-positive naive cells than in CXCR3-negative naive cells.

Note on this clonotype: Its antigen is not known.

Through 5' RACE with UMI labels, the TRB cDNA libraries were prepared. TCRdb reanalyzed the 5' RACE reads, giving one entry per CDR3 protein sequence and no DNA. This sample lists about 98,000 distinct CDR3 sequences; its ten largest clones have around 1%. Per the germline V gene, CDR1 is SGHNT and CDR2 is YENEEA. The CDR3 runs 15 residues. Sorting was done in triplicate for each CD8+ T cell subset (about 320,000 cells each). The receptor was isolated from a human donor in good health. Some clones in this sample may be carry-over from other donors' samples. The sample taken for sequencing was naive CXCR3+ CD8+ T cells from blood. Subset reported: CD45RO-CCR7+CD27+CD95- naive CD8+ T cells expressing CXCR3 (TNR3+). The chain is built from TRBV11-3 and TRBJ2-5; no DNA is available, so the TRBD1 call from TCRdb remains unchecked. CDR3 loop: CASSPDFQGAETQYF.